This TCR beta chain was identified during a study of blood T cells in healthy people across ages. This CDR3 spans 13 amino acids. V gave up 1 base and J gave up 3 bases, with 9 bases separating them. From germline, CDR1 is DFQATT and CDR2 SNEGSKA (reference sequence). The authors ran a second PCR of 7 to 11 cycles using a sample-barcoded 5' primer and a J-beta primer mix. From the 5' RACE reads, TCRdb called clonotypes with MiXCR, one entry per CDR3 protein. The table lists about 620,000 distinct CDR3 sequences, roughly 21% of them singletons. Sequencing was done on a sample of blood. This chain connects TRBV20-1 to TRBJ1-2, with D maybe TRBD1 (5 bases). The clonotype comes from a man in his 70s in good health. The CDR3: CSARVRGDYGYTF. In DNA form, the CDR3 reads TGCAGTGCTAGAGTTCGGGGGGACTATGGCTACACCTTC.